This TCR beta chain was captured by sequencing in a study of cytomegalovirus exposure and HLA in healthy donors. Findings of the study overall: As confirmed in vitro, a few CMV-associated chains were specific for CMV antigens. Highly shared sequence variants in one cluster were likely a sequencing artifact. Prior analysis indicated that the majority of TCR beta V segments exhibited productivity approximately 87% or approximately 30% of the time.

The PCR used 60 Vbeta and 13 Jbeta primers. Libraries were prepared by immunoSEQ multiplex PCR; TCRdb keeps only in-frame clonotypes and omits some of them. The sample yields roughly 80,000 clones, of which the top ten take up about 0.5%. Comments on this clone: Its antigen remains unknown.

The junction had 8 bases not matched to a gene; V was cut back by 0 bases and J by 7 bases. Germline loops: CDR1 SGDLS, CDR2 YYNGEE. CDR3 length equals 16 residues. This sequence was found in a man between 45 and 60 years old in good health and CMV-seronegative. Material: PBMCs. This sequence joins TRBV9 and TRBJ1-5; 9 nucleotides match TRBD1. The CDR3 bases are TGTGCCAGCAGCGTAGGACCGGGACAGGGTACCCAGCCCCAGCATTTT. Encoded protein: CASSVGPGQGTQPQHF.